This is a list of T cell receptor beta chains from one sample in a study of T cell changes during pregnancy in multiple sclerosis. Repertoires were generated with immunoSEQ multiplex PCR, while TCRdb's copy carries only in-frame clones and drops some. Altogether around 40,000 clones are present, roughly 87% being singletons, with the ten largest covering roughly 1.1%. The sample was CD4+ T cells from peripheral blood mononuclear cells, taken in the first trimester of pregnancy. Receptor source: a female donor with multiple sclerosis, enrolled in a pregnancy study. CDR3s include the opening cysteine and the closing phenylalanine or tryptophan. The order of the fields is CDR3 length, V gene, J gene, D gene, CDR3 protein. The D gene is left open where the match is weak.

12,TRBV5-4,TRBJ2-1,.,CASSLGDQGWFF
16,TRBV9,TRBJ1-3,.,CASSVGGTSSGNTIYF
13,TRBV6-1,TRBJ2-7,TRBD1,CASSETGQYEQYF
16,TRBV15,TRBJ2-5,TRBD2,CATSRLGLAGVETQYF
14,TRBV19,TRBJ2-2,TRBD2,CASSTGLDTGELFF
13,TRBV19,TRBJ1-1,.,CASTSRGGTEAFF
12,TRBV2,TRBJ2-3,.,CAAGRAGDTQYF
15,TRBV7-9,TRBJ2-1,TRBD2,CASSTTSGRANEQFF
15,TRBV15,TRBJ1-1,TRBD1,CATSRGPQGATEAFF
13,TRBV6-6,TRBJ2-1,.,CASSYVAYNEQFF
20,TRBV10-3,TRBJ2-3,TRBD2,CAIRTMDREGLAGDIDTQYF
15,TRBV5-1,TRBJ2-7,.,CASSLAEGFPYEQYF
14,TRBV7-3,TRBJ2-3,.,CASSLSPSPDTQYF
14,TRBV6-1,TRBJ1-5,.,CASSGPGGNQPQHF
14,TRBV7-9,TRBJ1-1,TRBD1,CASSSDRGDTEAFF
15,TRBV7-6,TRBJ2-5,.,CASSLLSSAQETQYF
16,TRBV5-1,TRBJ2-1,TRBD2,CASSLGTSGRGDEQFF
15,TRBV4-3,TRBJ2-6,.,CASSPDLSGANVLTF
12,TRBV10-3,TRBJ2-5,.,CATFQEGETQYF
13,TRBV11-3,TRBJ2-7,.,CASSRTVSYEQYF
14,TRBV18,TRBJ2-7,.,CASSPGAASYEQYF
14,TRBV18,TRBJ2-3,.,CASSPLANTDTQYF
15,TRBV4-1,TRBJ2-1,TRBD2,CASSQGSGRGNEQFF
14,TRBV10-1,TRBJ2-1,TRBD2,CASSLAGDNNEQFF
16,TRBV4-1,TRBJ2-5,TRBD2,CASSQEGLAGEETQYF
15,TRBV5-4,TRBJ1-1,.,CASSPAGPYPPEAFF
13,TRBV6-1,TRBJ2-5,.,CASGGARGETQYF
16,TRBV30,TRBJ2-1,TRBD2,CAWSPGVAGMYNEQFF
15,TRBV27,TRBJ2-7,.,CATRSRQLPSYEQYF
14,TRBV11-2,TRBJ2-1,TRBD2,CASSIRGVSNEQFF
14,TRBV4-1,TRBJ1-1,TRBD1,CASSQIQGGTEAFF
15,TRBV6-6,TRBJ2-3,TRBD2,CASTSTSGHTDTQYF
15,TRBV7-9,TRBJ1-2,.,CASSLAEGGLHGYTF
13,TRBV4-1,TRBJ1-1,.,CASSQERGTEAFF
13,TRBV28,TRBJ2-7,TRBD2,CASTSTGGYEQYF
14,TRBV21-1,TRBJ1-2,.,CASRYTIGVYGYTF
14,TRBV5-4,TRBJ2-5,TRBD2,CASSLSGGRETQYF
15,TRBV28,TRBJ2-5,TRBD1,CASREGQGMGETQYF
17,TRBV7-9,TRBJ2-1,.,CASSPRPRVAAYNEQFF
13,TRBV25-1,TRBJ1-2,.,CASSPGYNYGYTF
16,TRBV6-5,TRBJ1-5,.,CASSSRPRQSNQPQHF
16,TRBV11-1,TRBJ2-5,TRBD2,CASSLRAAGEGETQYF